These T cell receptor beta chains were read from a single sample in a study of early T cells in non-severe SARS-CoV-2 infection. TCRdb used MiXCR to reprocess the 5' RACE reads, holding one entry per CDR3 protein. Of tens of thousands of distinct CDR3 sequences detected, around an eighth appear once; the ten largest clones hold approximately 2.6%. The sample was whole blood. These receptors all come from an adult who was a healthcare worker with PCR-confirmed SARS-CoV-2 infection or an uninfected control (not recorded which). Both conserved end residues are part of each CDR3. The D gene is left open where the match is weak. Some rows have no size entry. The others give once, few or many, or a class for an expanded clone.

CSALGQEQYF TGCAGTGCTCTCGGACAGGAGCAGTACTTC . TRBJ2-7 TRBV20-1 10 few
CASSYFSGVGANVLTF TGTGCCAGCAGTTACTTTTCAGGGGTCGGGGCCAACGTCCTGACTTTC . TRBJ2-6 TRBV6-5 16 few
CASSPAGEEDEQYF TGTGCCAGCTCACCGGCAGGGGAGGAGGACGAGCAGTACTTC . TRBJ2-7 TRBV18 14 .
CATGPWTHNEQFF TGTGCCACCGGGCCCTGGACCCACAATGAGCAGTTCTTC . TRBJ2-1 TRBV7-2 13 many
CASSFAAGEQYF TGCGCCAGCAGCTTCGCCGCGGGGGAGCAGTACTTC . TRBJ2-7 TRBV5-1 12 few
CATSEAQAGGPDTQYF TGTGCCACCAGTGAGGCTCAAGCGGGAGGGCCAGATACGCAGTATTTT TRBD2 TRBJ2-3 TRBV24-1 16 many
CSVTGLDLDYGYTF TGCAGCGTAACAGGTCTCGATCTTGACTATGGCTACACCTTC . TRBJ1-2 TRBV29-1 14 medium-sized
CASSLVGLAARYYNEQFF TGTGCCAGCAGTTTAGTGGGACTAGCGGCCCGATACTACAATGAGCAGTTCTTC TRBD2 TRBJ2-1 TRBV12-3/TRBV12-4 18 many
CATSDLGQGSGNYGYTF TGTGCCACCAGTGATTTGGGACAGGGCTCCGGGAACTATGGCTACACCTTC TRBD1 TRBJ1-2 TRBV24-1 17 few
CSVWGLAGEYNERFF TGCAGCGTCTGGGGACTAGCGGGCGAATACAATGAGCGTTTCTTC TRBD2 TRBJ2-1 TRBV29-1 15 few
CAGRGQNIQYF TGTGCCGGCAGGGGGCAAAACATTCAGTACTTC TRBD1 TRBJ2-4 TRBV30 11 few
CSASKTSSDTQYF TGCAGTGCCAGTAAGACTAGTTCAGATACGCAGTATTTT . TRBJ2-3 TRBV20-1 13 many
CASSERGDTQETQYF TGCGCCAGCAGTGAGCGGGGGGACACCCAAGAGACCCAGTACTTC . TRBJ2-5 TRBV10-1 15 many
CASSPRDRTYEQYF TGTGCCAGCAGCCCCCGGGACCGCACCTACGAGCAGTACTTC . TRBJ2-7 TRBV3-1 14 many
CASRGQGMVDTQYF TGTGCCAGCCGAGGACAGGGGATGGTCGATACGCAGTATTTT TRBD1 TRBJ2-3 TRBV6-6 14 many
CASSTGGSVEAFF TGTGCCAGCAGTACGGGGGGGAGCGTCGAAGCTTTCTTT . TRBJ1-1 TRBV2 13 many
CSAVETPDGQPQHF TGCAGCGCCGTGGAGACTCCCGACGGTCAGCCCCAGCATTTT . TRBJ1-5 TRBV29-1 14 .
CASTETGTGGEAFF TGCGCCAGCACTGAGACTGGGACAGGGGGAGAAGCTTTCTTT TRBD1 TRBJ1-1 TRBV10-2 14 many
CASEFGKGSTEAFF TGTGCCAGCGAGTTCGGCAAGGGGAGCACTGAAGCTTTCTTT . TRBJ1-1 TRBV12-3/TRBV12-4 14 many
CAISDLRDQPQHF TGTGCCATCAGTGACTTACGTGATCAGCCCCAGCATTTT . TRBJ1-5 TRBV10-3 13 many
CASLTGQALTIMNTEAFF TGCGCCAGTCTCACGGGGCAGGCGCTAACCATAATGAACACTGAAGCTTTCTTT . TRBJ1-1 TRBV5-1 18 .
CASRLDRSSYNEQFF TGTGCCAGTAGGCTCGACCGGAGCTCCTACAATGAGCAGTTCTTC . TRBJ2-1 TRBV19 15 many
CASSPEGGYQPQHF TGTGCCAGCAGCCCAGAAGGGGGTTATCAGCCCCAGCATTTT . TRBJ1-5 TRBV6-6 14 many
CASSVGAGGSSYNEQFF TGCGCCAGCAGCGTTGGAGCGGGGGGAAGCTCCTACAATGAGCAGTTCTTC TRBD2 TRBJ2-1 TRBV5-1 17 .
CSAQGVVETQYF TGCAGTGCCCAAGGGGTGGTAGAGACCCAGTACTTC . TRBJ2-5 TRBV20-1 12 many
CASSLPGQGGNYEQYF TGCGCCAGCAGCTTGCCGGGGCAGGGCGGGAACTACGAGCAGTACTTC . TRBJ2-7 TRBV5-1 16 few
CASSQEWTGPYGYTF TGTGCCAGCAGCCAAGAATGGACAGGGCCCTATGGCTACACCTTC TRBD1 TRBJ1-2 TRBV3-1 15 few
CATRGPGQGSGGANVLTF TGTGCCACCAGGGGACCGGGACAGGGGAGTGGTGGGGCCAACGTCCTGACTTTC TRBD1 TRBJ2-6 TRBV2 18 few
CASSFGGLRNSPLHF TGTGCCAGCAGTTTCGGGGGACTCAGGAATTCACCCCTCCACTTT . TRBJ1-6 TRBV12-3/TRBV12-4 15 many
CASSLRGHNEQFF TGCGCCAGCAGCTTGAGGGGTCACAATGAGCAGTTCTTC . TRBJ2-1 TRBV5-1 13 few
CASSESGGLSSEQYF TGTGCCAGCAGTGAATCGGGTGGACTAAGCAGCGAGCAGTACTTC . TRBJ2-7 TRBV25-1 15 many
CSVDLRQENTEAFF TGCAGCGTTGACCTGAGACAGGAGAACACTGAAGCTTTCTTT . TRBJ1-1 TRBV29-1 14 .
CASISGGAYEQYF TGTGCCAGCATCAGCGGGGGGGCATACGAGCAGTACTTC TRBD2 TRBJ2-7 TRBV28 13 few
CSIGLAGSEQFF TGCAGTATAGGTCTAGCGGGTAGTGAGCAGTTCTTC TRBD2 TRBJ2-1 TRBV20-1 12 few
CASSVTGYTGELFF TGTGCCAGCAGCGTTACAGGGTACACCGGGGAGCTGTTTTTT . TRBJ2-2 TRBV6-5 14 few
CASGSSTSGGREQFF TGTGCCAGCGGGTCCTCGACTAGCGGGGGCCGTGAGCAGTTCTTC TRBD2 TRBJ2-1 TRBV9 15 few
CAWRMGGRNQETQYF TGTGCCTGGAGGATGGGCGGACGTAACCAAGAGACCCAGTACTTC . TRBJ2-5 TRBV30 15 once
CASSLAGANGYTF TGTGCCAGCAGCTTGGCTGGTGCTAATGGCTACACCTTC . TRBJ1-2 TRBV5-6 13 many
CASSEDGDQETQYF TGTGCCAGCAGCGAGGACGGAGACCAAGAGACCCAGTACTTC . TRBJ2-5 TRBV21-1 14 once
CSARDPRGAGSTDTQYF TGCAGTGCTAGAGACCCCCGCGGAGCGGGATCCACAGATACGCAGTATTTT TRBD2 TRBJ2-3 TRBV20-1 17 many
CSAPQGRDKNIQYF TGCAGTGCCCCACAGGGACGGGACAAAAACATTCAGTACTTC . TRBJ2-4 TRBV20-1 14 .
CAIGFEETQYF TGTGCCATCGGATTCGAAGAGACCCAGTACTTC . TRBJ2-5 TRBV6-6 11 many
CASRQKGPDTQYF TGTGCCAGCCGACAAAAGGGTCCAGATACGCAGTATTTT . TRBJ2-3 TRBV28 13 few